This entry features one TCR beta chain sequence. The source of the sample is a study of T cell responses to AZD1222 COVID-19 vaccine. Assay: immunoSEQ multiplex PCR; the TCRdb copy retains only in-frame clones and omits some. The sample includes 100,000 to 150,000 clones, under 90% seen only once; the top ten take 6% to 8%. This specimen was peripheral blood, taken on day 0 of AZD1222 vaccination. This clonotype was obtained from an adult in good health.

The CDR3 is CASSEGGTSGPSTDTQYF. As DNA, the CDR3 is TGTGCCAGCAGTGAAGGGGGGACTAGCGGACCCTCCACAGATACGCAGTATTTT. The rearrangement joins TRBV6-1 to TRBJ2-3; the match to TRBD2 covers 11 bases. The germline CDR1 and CDR2 sequences are MNHNS and SASEGT. This CDR3 is 18 amino acids long. Trimming cost V 1 base and J 2 bases; bases outside gene matches: 8.